This is a list of T cell receptor beta chains from one sample in a study of blood T cell repertoires in COVID-19. This table comes from immunoSEQ multiplex PCR, and its TCRdb copy is limited to in-frame clones, with some not included. This table holds roughly 280,000 clones, 80% to 90% found once. Sequencing was done on a sample of peripheral blood. These receptors came from a woman between 70 and 85 years old with acute or convalescent COVID-19. Each CDR3 is given with its conserved first and last residue. The order of the fields is D gene, clone size, V gene, J gene, CDR3 DNA, CDR3 protein. The D gene is left open where the match is weak. Clone size is not always given. Where it is, it says once, few, many or a class for expanded clones.

d_call: TRBD1; clone_size: NA; v_call: TRBV7-9; j_call: TRBJ1-1; cdr3_nt: TGTGCCAGCAGCTCGACAGGGATGAACACTGAAGCTTTCTTT; cdr3_aa: CASSSTGMNTEAFF
d_call: NA; clone_size: NA; v_call: TRBV12-1; j_call: TRBJ1-1; cdr3_nt: TGTGCCAGCATCTCGAAAGGGGGTTCGGCTTTCTTT; cdr3_aa: CASISKGGSAFF
d_call: NA; clone_size: NA; v_call: TRBV3-1/TRBV3-2; j_call: TRBJ2-7; cdr3_nt: TGTGCCAGCAGCCAAGATAACGGGGGTTACGAGCAGTACTTC; cdr3_aa: CASSQDNGGYEQYF
d_call: NA; clone_size: NA; v_call: TRBV30; j_call: TRBJ1-1; cdr3_nt: TGTGCCTGGAGTGTACAGAGTCCGGCGGCTTTCTTT; cdr3_aa: CAWSVQSPAAFF
d_call: NA; clone_size: NA; v_call: TRBV2; j_call: TRBJ1-5; cdr3_nt: TGTGCCAGCAGTGTGGACAGTTCTCAGCCCCAGCATTTT; cdr3_aa: CASSVDSSQPQHF
d_call: NA; clone_size: few; v_call: TRBV5-1; j_call: TRBJ1-3; cdr3_nt: TGCGCCAGCAGCTTGGGGGCCCTCGGAAACACCATATATTTT; cdr3_aa: CASSLGALGNTIYF
d_call: NA; clone_size: NA; v_call: TRBV5-1; j_call: TRBJ2-7; cdr3_nt: TGCGCCAGCAGCTTCAGAGACATGGTCGACGAGCAGTACTTC; cdr3_aa: CASSFRDMVDEQYF
d_call: TRBD1; clone_size: few; v_call: TRBV18; j_call: TRBJ1-1; cdr3_nt: TGTGCCAGCTCACCACCACTCAGGACAGGGGGGAGCACTGAAGCTTTCTTT; cdr3_aa: CASSPPLRTGGSTEAFF
d_call: TRBD2; clone_size: NA; v_call: TRBV6-1; j_call: TRBJ2-3; cdr3_nt: TGTGCCAGCAGTGTAGCGGGGGCCTTCACAGATACGCAGTATTTT; cdr3_aa: CASSVAGAFTDTQYF
d_call: NA; clone_size: NA; v_call: TRBV5-6; j_call: TRBJ1-1; cdr3_nt: TGTGCCAGCAGCTGGCTCCTGAACACTGAAGCTTTCTTT; cdr3_aa: CASSWLLNTEAFF
d_call: TRBD2; clone_size: NA; v_call: TRBV3-1/TRBV3-2; j_call: TRBJ2-3; cdr3_nt: TGTGCCAGCAGCCCGGGACTAGCGGAGACAGATACGCAGTATTTT; cdr3_aa: CASSPGLAETDTQYF
d_call: NA; clone_size: many; v_call: TRBV6-5; j_call: TRBJ1-3; cdr3_nt: TGTGCCAGCAGGGTGGTAGCGGGGGGAAACACCATATATTTT; cdr3_aa: CASRVVAGGNTIYF
d_call: TRBD1; clone_size: NA; v_call: TRBV5-6; j_call: TRBJ1-1; cdr3_nt: TGTGCCAGCAGCCTCTATTTAGGGACAGGTGGCACTGAAGCTTTCTTT; cdr3_aa: CASSLYLGTGGTEAFF
d_call: NA; clone_size: once; v_call: TRBV5-4; j_call: TRBJ1-3; cdr3_nt: TGTGCCAGCAGCTTGATGGGCGTCTCTGGAAACACCATATATTTT; cdr3_aa: CASSLMGVSGNTIYF
d_call: NA; clone_size: once; v_call: TRBV7-9; j_call: TRBJ1-2; cdr3_nt: TGTGCCAGCAGCTTGGGGGCTGGGGAGGGCTACACCTTC; cdr3_aa: CASSLGAGEGYTF
d_call: TRBD1; clone_size: NA; v_call: TRBV27; j_call: TRBJ1-6; cdr3_nt: TGTGCCAGCAGTACATCCGGGACAGGGAGTCCACCCCTCCACTTT; cdr3_aa: CASSTSGTGSPPLHF